The 8 T cell receptor beta chains in this list originate from one sample, sequenced in a study of T cells in Graves' hyperthyroidism and ophthalmopathy. RNA transcripts yielded amplified TCR beta CDR3 regions. A set of HTBI primers served as the primers for a first-round RT-PCR of the TCR CDR3. Using its own MiXCR run on the multiplex PCR reads, TCRdb lists one record per CDR3 protein. The sample consists of 300,000 to 500,000 distinct CDR3 sequences, more than 13% of them appearing once. The sample comprised blood. The receptor set was obtained from a man aged 50 to 59 with Graves' ophthalmopathy.

The genes are TRBV27 and TRBJ2-1; D is uncertain. This CDR3 is built from 15 residues. V was pared by 1 base and J by 4 bases, with 11 bases between. Per germline, CDR1 MNHEY and CDR2 SMNVEV (reference sequence). The CDR3 DNA is TGTGCCAGCAGTTTATTGCGCTCTCCGTACAATGAGCAGTTCTTC. It yields the protein CASSLLRSPYNEQFF.

A few counts support this clonotype. The genes are TRBV27 and TRBJ2-3; D not resolved. With 0 bases removed from V and 1 base from J, the gap between germline ends came to 14 bases. The V gene's germline CDR1 is MNHEY and CDR2 SMNVEV (reference sequence). The CDR3 contains 17 residues. The CDR3 DNA is TGTGCCAGCAGTTTATCAAAGATGGGTATCGGCACAGATACGCAGTATTTT. Its protein is CASSLSKMGIGTDTQYF.

This clonotype was recorded at least ten times. The genes are TRBV11-2 and TRBJ1-1, with D unresolved. Trimming took 1 base from V and 5 from J, leaving 5 bases between them. The CDR3 runs to 12 residues. The germline V gene has CDR1 SGHAT and CDR2 FQNNGV. CDR3 residues: CASSLGWTEAFF. The CDR3 DNA reads as TGTGCCAGCAGCTTAGGGTGGACTGAAGCTTTCTTT.

This clonotype was observed a few times. Relative to the germline gene, one junction end is altered; a read error may explain this. V gene TRBV24-1 combines with J gene TRBJ2-1; a possible D gene is TRBD2 (5 bases). This CDR3 has 17 residues. In germline, CDR1 is KGHDR, CDR2 SFDVKD. The CDR3: CATSDQTNRASHNEQFF. CDR3 sequence (DNA): TGTGCCACCAGTGACCAGACTAATCGCGCCTCCCACAATGAGCAGTTCTTC.

The genes are TRBV19 and TRBJ2-5; the D is unclear. The V gene lost 6 bases and the J gene lost 3 bases, with 11 bases spanning the gap. The CDR3 loop spans 13 amino acids. The germline V gene has CDR1 LNHDA and CDR2 SQIVND (reference sequence). CDR3 sequence (DNA): TGTGCCAGTAGCACCCAGGTGAAAGAGACCCAGTACTTC. Amino acid sequence: CASSTQVKETQYF.

V usage is TRBV6-1 and J usage is TRBJ2-7; D perhaps matches TRBD2 (6 bases). The ends were cut back, 0 bases at V and 3 bases at J, with 12 bases in the middle. This CDR3 is 15 amino acids long. Germline V lookup: CDR1 MNHNS, CDR2 SASEGT. CDR3 in amino acids: CASSEASTSLYEQYF. For the CDR3, the DNA is TGTGCCAGCAGTGAAGCCTCGACTAGTCTCTACGAGCAGTACTTC.

This clonotype was seen repeatedly, ten times or more. The gene calls are TRBV5-1 and TRBJ2-3, with a tentative D call TRBD2 (5 bases). Germline loops: CDR1 SGHRS, CDR2 YFSETQ. Trimming pared 0 bases from V and 1 base from J, leaving 12 bases between. The CDR3 totals 16 residues. The CDR3 coding sequence is TGCGCCAGCAGCTTGGGTGGGGAGCACGGCACAGATACGCAGTATTTT. Amino acid sequence: CASSLGGEHGTDTQYF.

This clonotype was counted many times. The rearrangement links TRBV7-9 to TRBJ2-1, with D possibly matching TRBD2 (5 bases). The V end was cut by 2 bases, the J end by 5 bases, with 10 bases between. The CDR3 sequence is 14 residues long. Germline V gene sequence: CDR1 SEHNR, CDR2 FQNEAQ (reference sequence). The CDR3 protein is CASSLSGIDNEQFF. CDR3 bases: TGTGCCAGCAGCTTAAGCGGTATCGACAATGAGCAGTTCTTC.